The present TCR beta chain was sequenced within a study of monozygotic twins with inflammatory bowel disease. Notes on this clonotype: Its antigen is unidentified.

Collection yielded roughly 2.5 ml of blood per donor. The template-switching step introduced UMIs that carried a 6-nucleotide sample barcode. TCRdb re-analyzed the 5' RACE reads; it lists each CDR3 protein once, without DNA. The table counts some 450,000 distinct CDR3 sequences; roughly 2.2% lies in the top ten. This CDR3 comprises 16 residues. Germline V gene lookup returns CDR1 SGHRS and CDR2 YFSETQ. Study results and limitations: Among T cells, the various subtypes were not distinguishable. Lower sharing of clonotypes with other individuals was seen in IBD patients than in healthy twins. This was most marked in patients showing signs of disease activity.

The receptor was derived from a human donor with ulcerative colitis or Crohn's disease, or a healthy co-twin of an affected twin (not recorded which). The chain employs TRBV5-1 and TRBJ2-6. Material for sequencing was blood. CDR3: CASSVDRPSGANVLTF.